A single sample is the source of the 23 T cell receptor beta chains below, sequenced in a study of OX40 agonist ivuxolimab in advanced cancers. Profiled with immunoSEQ multiplex PCR; TCRdb holds only in-frame clones, not every one. Here the sample spans fewer than 65,000 clones, roughly 91% being singletons. The sequenced sample was CD4+ or CD8+ T cells sorted from blood, obtained in a trial of the OX40 agonist ivuxolimab. Source of these receptors: an adult with an advanced solid tumor such as melanoma, head and neck, liver or kidney cancer.

J is TRBJ1-5 and V is TRBV6-1; D is ambiguous. Germline CDR1 MNHNS, CDR2 SASEGT. Between the trimmed V and J ends, which lost 6 bases and 0 bases, there was a span of 9 bases. CDR3 length: 14 residues. CDR3: CASSPEYSNQPQHF. CDR3 nucleotide sequence: TGTGCCAGCAGCCCAGAGTATAGCAATCAGCCCCAGCATTTT.

The chain combines TRBV10-3 with TRBJ1-5; the match to TRBD1 covers 8 bases. The V gene end was trimmed by 4 bases and the J gene end by 2 bases; junction bases not matched to a gene: 4. This CDR3 has 15 amino acids. The germline CDR1 and CDR2 sequences are ENHRY and SYGVKD. For the CDR3, the DNA is TGTGCCATCAGTGCAGGACAGGGCGGCAATCAGCCCCAGCATTTT. It encodes CAISAGQGGNQPQHF.

V and J are TRBV19 and TRBJ2-2; D tentatively reads TRBD1 or TRBD2 (6 bases each). This CDR3 contains 16 residues. Germline V gives CDR1 LNHDA, CDR2 SQIVND (reference sequence). Trimming cost V 7 bases and J 4 bases, with 19 bases left between them. CDR3 region: CASIRLGGAVTGELFF. The CDR3 DNA reads TGTGCCAGTATCCGGCTGGGGGGCGCGGTCACCGGGGAGCTGTTTTTT.

The chain employs TRBV27 and TRBJ1-1; weak D call: TRBD1 (6 bases). The germline V gene has CDR1 MNHEY and CDR2 SMNVEV (reference sequence). The germline V and J ends were trimmed by 7 bases and 5 bases, with 17 bases remaining between them. CDR3 length: 14 amino acids. CDR3 bases: TGTGCCAGCACCGTAGGGGGGGGCCGGACTGAAGCTTTCTTT. Its protein product is CASTVGGGRTEAFF.

In its sample, this clone was seen once. CDR3 DNA: TGTGCCAGCAGCGGGGGCGGGCCCACTGAAGCTTTCTTT. Residues: CASSGGGPTEAFF. The chain combines TRBV9 with TRBJ1-1; D might be TRBD1 (5 bases). The germline V gene encodes CDR1 SGDLS and CDR2 YYNGEE. Trimming took 3 bases from V and 4 from J, leaving 10 bases between them. The CDR3 length is 13 residues.

This chain links TRBV5-4 with TRBJ1-4; no clear D. Trimming stripped 0 bases from V and 8 bases from J, with 11 bases between. The length of the CDR3 is 14 residues. CDR1 and CDR2 from the germline V gene are SGHNT and YYREEE (reference sequence). The CDR3 nucleotides are TGTGCCAGCAGCTTGGAAGGGTCGCGGGAAAAACTGTTTTTT. It is translated as CASSLEGSREKLFF.

V and J are TRBV7-3 and TRBJ1-6; D not certain. Germline CDR1 reads SGHTA; CDR2 reads FQGTGA. The CDR3 has 14 amino acids. V lost 6 bases and J 11 bases, leaving 17 bases between the germline ends. The CDR3 here is CASSSGRTGAPLHF. CDR3 DNA sequence: TGTGCCAGCAGTTCCGGCCGAACCGGGGCACCCCTCCACTTT.

CDR3 coding DNA: TGCAGCGTTGTCCCCGACGGATTGAACACTGAAGCTTTCTTT. Amino acid sequence: CSVVPDGLNTEAFF. V and J are TRBV29-1 and TRBJ1-1; D not certain. The germline V gene encodes CDR1 SQVTM and CDR2 ANQGSEA. The V and J ends lost 4 bases and 0 bases respectively, with 12 bases between them. The CDR3 loop spans 14 amino acids. Supplemented by reference TRBV29-1 and TRBJ1-1, the full variable domain reads SAVISQKPSRDICQRGTSLTIQCQVDSQVTMMFWYRQQPGQSLTLIATANQGSEATYESGFVIDKFPISRPNLTFSTLTVSNMSPEDSSIYLCSVVPDGLNTEAFFGQGTRLTVV.

The genes are TRBV19 and TRBJ1-2, with D unclear. V was trimmed by 3 bases and J by 8 bases, leaving 13 bases between them. The germline CDR1 and CDR2 sequences are LNHDA and SQIVND (reference sequence). This CDR3 has 13 amino acids. This CDR3 is CASSISGSGGYTF. As DNA, the CDR3 is TGTGCCAGTAGTATTTCCGGTTCAGGAGGCTACACCTTC.

This chain joins TRBV19 and TRBJ1-1; D gene ambiguous. Germline values: CDR1 LNHDA, CDR2 SQIVND (reference sequence). The CDR3 has 13 residues. With 1 base removed from V and 1 base from J, the gap between germline ends came to 4 bases. Here the CDR3 reads CASSIGRNTEAFF. The CDR3 DNA reads as TGTGCCAGTAGTATAGGACGGAACACTGAAGCTTTCTTT.

The chain links TRBV5-1 to TRBJ2-2, with 10 bases aligning to TRBD2. The CDR3 has 16 amino acids. Germline loops: CDR1 SGHRS, CDR2 YFSETQ. Losses at the gene ends were 6 bases for V and 4 bases for J; bases not matched to a gene: 9. Written as DNA, the CDR3 is TGCGCCAGCAAACCCCTTGGGACTAGCGCCACCGGGGAGCTGTTTTTT. Translated, it gives CASKPLGTSATGELFF.

The chain recombines TRBV19 with TRBJ2-1, with TRBD1 matching over 10 bases. Per the germline V gene, CDR1 is LNHDA and CDR2 is SQIVND (reference sequence). The CDR3 consists of 14 residues. V shed 6 bases and J 7 bases; nucleotides not matched to a gene: 6. CDR3 bases: TGTGCCAGTAGCCCGACAGGGGGCTCGAATGAGCAGTTCTTC. This sequence encodes CASSPTGGSNEQFF.

In its sample, this clone was seen a few times. This chain uses TRBV7-9 with TRBJ1-2; 7 bases are a match to TRBD1. Germline V gene lookup returns CDR1 SEHNR and CDR2 FQNEAQ (reference sequence). The CDR3 loop spans 10 amino acids. J lost 8 bases, V lost 10 bases, and 4 bases had no gene match. The CDR3 region has the DNA TGTGCCAACGCGGACAGGGGCTACACCTTC. It specifies CANADRGYTF.

In this sample, this clone turned up once. The CDR3 sequence is CASSPLAGGLNEQFF. CDR3 DNA sequence: TGTGCCAGCTCACCGCTAGCGGGAGGGCTCAATGAGCAGTTCTTC. The chain is built from TRBV18 and TRBJ2-1; 12 nucleotides match TRBD2. This CDR3 spans 15 amino acids. After removal of 3 bases from V and 6 bases from J, the junction contained 3 bases not matched to a gene. Per the germline V gene, CDR1 is KGHSH and CDR2 is LQKENI.

In this sample, this clone turned up once. The chain combines TRBV5-4 with TRBJ2-5, with D uncertain. Trimming took 1 base from V and 5 from J, leaving 12 bases between them. Germline V CDR1 and CDR2: SGHNT, YYREEE (reference sequence). This CDR3 has 14 amino acids. The CDR3 DNA is TGTGCCAGCAGCTTGCTCCTCCAACCGGAGACCCAGTACTTC. Its translation: CASSLLLQPETQYF.

The CDR3 sequence is CASSRWTGGETQYF. Written as DNA, the CDR3 is TGTGCCAGCAGTAGGTGGACAGGTGGAGAGACCCAGTACTTC. V and J are TRBV27 and TRBJ2-5; 7 nucleotides match TRBD1. The CDR3 is 14 amino acids. Germline trimming cut 5 bases from V and 4 bases from J; bases unmatched to any gene: 7. From germline, CDR1 is MNHEY and CDR2 SMNVEV (reference sequence).

The V and J genes are TRBV19 and TRBJ2-7; 13 bases match TRBD2. Germline trimming cut 1 base from V and 2 bases from J; bases unmatched to any gene: 2. This CDR3 contains 16 residues. CDR1 is LNHDA, CDR2 SQIVND, per germline (reference sequence). The CDR3 DNA follows: TGTGCCAGTAGTATAGGCGGGACTAGCGGGGCCTACGAGCAGTACTTC. Translation gives CASSIGGTSGAYEQYF. The complete variable domain, with remaining parts taken from reference TRBV19 and TRBJ2-7, reads DGGITQSPKYLFRKEGQNVTLSCEQNLNHDAMYWYRQDPGQGLRLIYYSQIVNDFQKGDIAEGYSVSREKKESFPLTVTSAQKNPTAFYLCASSIGGTSGAYEQYFGPGTRLTVT.

The chain joins TRBV19 to TRBJ2-5, with TRBD1 matching over 8 bases. The ends lost 4 bases at V and 7 bases at J; junction bases unmatched: 8. This CDR3 is 14 amino acids long. Germline V gene data show CDR1 as LNHDA and CDR2 as SQIVND (reference sequence). The CDR3 loop is CASSKEQGAGTQYF. CDR3 DNA: TGTGCCAGTAGTAAGGAGCAGGGGGCAGGGACCCAGTACTTC.

The chain recombines TRBV2 with TRBJ1-2; D perhaps matches TRBD1 (6 bases). Trimming removed 4 bases from V and 0 bases from J, with 9 bases in between. Germline lookup yields CDR1 SNHLY and CDR2 FYNNEI. The CDR3 extends over 14 amino acids. The CDR3, as DNA: TGTGCCAGCAGTGGGGGGCCAGCTAACTATGGCTACACCTTC. As protein: CASSGGPANYGYTF.

The chain couples TRBV2 to TRBJ2-3; no firm D call. V was trimmed by 6 bases and J by 6 bases, leaving 10 bases between them. CDR1 and CDR2 from the germline V gene are SNHLY and FYNNEI. The CDR3 extends over 12 amino acids. The CDR3 nucleotides are TGTGCCAGCAGAGATAGTGTTGATACGCAGTATTTT. Protein product: CASRDSVDTQYF. Looking up the rest from reference TRBV2 and TRBJ2-3 gives the full variable domain: EPEVTQTPSHQVTQMGQEVILRCVPISNHLYFYWYRQILGQKVEFLVSFYNNEISEKSEIFDDQFSVERPDGSNFTLKIRSTKLEDSAMYFCASRDSVDTQYFGPGTRLTVL.

This chain joins TRBV10-1 and TRBJ2-5; TRBD2 matches at 10 bases. With V trimmed by 0 bases and J by 1 base, 5 bases remained unmatched. Germline CDR1 reads WNHNN; CDR2 reads SYGVQD (reference sequence). The CDR3 is 17 residues long. The CDR3 DNA follows: TGCGCCAGCAGTGAGTCGATGCCTAGCGGGGGCCAAGAGACCCAGTACTTC. Translated, it gives CASSESMPSGGQETQYF.

This chain joins TRBV10-3 and TRBJ2-1; a weak D match, TRBD2 (5 bases). The CDR3 has 14 amino acids. CDR1 is ENHRY, CDR2 SYGVKD, per germline. Here the CDR3 DNA reads TGTTCTGTCAGAGGTGGGAGCTCCTACAATGAGCAGTTCTTC. Residues: CSVRGGSSYNEQFF.

The table lists this clone with a count of one. This chain links TRBV29-1 with TRBJ2-3, with TRBD2 matching over 13 bases. Germline CDR1 reads SQVTM; CDR2 reads ANQGSEA. Germline trimming cut 6 bases from V and 5 bases from J; bases unmatched to any gene: 2. This CDR3 has 13 residues. CDR3 in DNA: TGCAGCGTCCGGACTAGCGGGGGAGATACGCAGTATTTT. Amino acid sequence: CSVRTSGGDTQYF.